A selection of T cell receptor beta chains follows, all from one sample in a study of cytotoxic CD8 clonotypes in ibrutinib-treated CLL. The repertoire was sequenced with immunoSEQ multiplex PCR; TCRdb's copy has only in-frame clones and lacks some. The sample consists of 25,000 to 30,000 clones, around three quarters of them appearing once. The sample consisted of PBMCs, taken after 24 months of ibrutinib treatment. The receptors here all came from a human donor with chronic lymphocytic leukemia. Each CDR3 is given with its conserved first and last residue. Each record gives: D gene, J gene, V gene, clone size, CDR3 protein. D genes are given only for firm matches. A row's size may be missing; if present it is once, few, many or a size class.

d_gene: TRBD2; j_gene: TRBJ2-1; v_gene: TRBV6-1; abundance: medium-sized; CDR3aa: CASSEVAGGYNEQFF
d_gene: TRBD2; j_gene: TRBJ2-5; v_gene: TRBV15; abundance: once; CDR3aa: CATSRDLPGGSQQETQYF
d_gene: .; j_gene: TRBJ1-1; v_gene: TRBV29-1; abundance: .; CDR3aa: CSVDSVGSNMNTEAFF
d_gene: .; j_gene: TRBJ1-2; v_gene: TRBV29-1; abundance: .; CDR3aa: CSAPVGVDGYTF
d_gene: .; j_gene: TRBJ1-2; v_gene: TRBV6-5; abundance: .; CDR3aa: CASSPEGYYGYTF
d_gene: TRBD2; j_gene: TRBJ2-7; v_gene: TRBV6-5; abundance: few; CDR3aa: CASRPAGGGEQYF
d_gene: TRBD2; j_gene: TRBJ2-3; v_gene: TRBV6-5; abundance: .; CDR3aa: CASSYPWTSGDTQYF
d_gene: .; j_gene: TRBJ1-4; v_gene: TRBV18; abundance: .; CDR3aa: CASSPQTGDNEKLFF
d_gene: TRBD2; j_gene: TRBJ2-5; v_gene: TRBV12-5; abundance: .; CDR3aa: CASGLTGAGGLETQYF
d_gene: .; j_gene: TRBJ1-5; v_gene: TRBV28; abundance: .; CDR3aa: CASSEARGGTQPQHF
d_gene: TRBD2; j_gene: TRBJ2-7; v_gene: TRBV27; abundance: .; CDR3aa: CASSPTSGGAEQYF
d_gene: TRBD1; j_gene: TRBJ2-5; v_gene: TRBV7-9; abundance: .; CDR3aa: CASSMGQGGETQYF